The present T cell receptor (beta chain) was sequenced within a study of blood T cell repertoires in COVID-19. Participants were aged roughly 18 to 90 years from about two dozen US areas. Per the germline V gene, CDR1 is ENHRY and CDR2 is SYGVKD. CDR3 size: 14 residues. With 3 bases removed from V and 10 bases from J, the gap between germline ends came to 13 bases. As handled by the study authors: Reference gene primer amplification in the assay estimated nucleated cell counts. Sequencing was performed with immunoSEQ multiplex PCR; in TCRdb, only in-frame clones are kept and a portion is missing. The DNA gave D and trimming, while V, J and clone size come from that table. The data show about 250,000 clones, roughly 85% seen once.

The chain employs TRBV10-3 and TRBJ1-6; possibly TRBD1 for D (6 bases). Sequencing was done on a sample of PBMCs or T cells enriched from blood (not recorded which). The origin of this receptor is a woman between 45 and 65 years old with acute COVID-19. The CDR3 region has the DNA TGTGCCATCAGTGACCAGGGGAAAGGATCACCCCTCCACTTT. The encoded protein is CAISDQGKGSPLHF.